This T cell receptor (beta chain) was recorded in a study of OX40 agonist ivuxolimab in advanced cancers. Turning to the study itself: The dose-escalation cohort was approximately 85% male, with a mean age of 60 years, ranging about 23 to 79. Treatment received earlier with anti-PD-1, anti-PD-L1 or anti-CTLA-4 agents was allowed, and roughly 40% had some. Study-level findings and limits: Compared with CD4+, CD8+ T cells on average had more expanded clones. Researchers did not establish what antigens the expanded peripheral T cells target.

This table comes from immunoSEQ multiplex PCR, and its TCRdb copy is limited to in-frame clones, with some not included. The sample has about 50,000 clones; approximately 83% are singletons. CDR3 length: 16 amino acids. The germline CDR1 and CDR2 sequences are SGHRS and YFSETQ. The V gene end was trimmed by 4 bases and the J gene end by 6 bases; junction bases not matched to a gene: 12. A note on this clone: Its target is not known.

Here the sequenced sample was CD4+ or CD8+ T cells sorted from blood, taken in a trial of the OX40 agonist ivuxolimab. The sequence was obtained from an adult with an advanced solid tumor such as melanoma, head and neck, liver or kidney cancer. The chain recombines TRBV5-1 with TRBJ2-1, with 8 bases that match TRBD2. This CDR3 is CASSPTSGGRVNEQFF. The CDR3 DNA follows: TGCGCCAGCAGCCCAACGTCGGGAGGGCGTGTCAATGAGCAGTTCTTC.